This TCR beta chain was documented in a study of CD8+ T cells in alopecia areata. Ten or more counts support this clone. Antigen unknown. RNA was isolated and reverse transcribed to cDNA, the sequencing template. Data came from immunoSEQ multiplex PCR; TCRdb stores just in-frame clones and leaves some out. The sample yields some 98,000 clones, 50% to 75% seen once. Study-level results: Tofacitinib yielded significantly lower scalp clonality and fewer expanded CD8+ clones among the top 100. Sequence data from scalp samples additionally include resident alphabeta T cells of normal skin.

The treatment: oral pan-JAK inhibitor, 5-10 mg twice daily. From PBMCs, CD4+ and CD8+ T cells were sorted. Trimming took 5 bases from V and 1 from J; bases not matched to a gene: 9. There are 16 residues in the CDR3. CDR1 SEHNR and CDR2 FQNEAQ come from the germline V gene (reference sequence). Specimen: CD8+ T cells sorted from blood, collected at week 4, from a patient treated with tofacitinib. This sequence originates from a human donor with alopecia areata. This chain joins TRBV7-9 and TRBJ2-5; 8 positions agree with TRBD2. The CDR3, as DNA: TGTGCCAGCAGCCCAACTTTTAGCGGGGTCCAAGAGACCCAGTACTTC. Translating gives CASSPTFSGVQETQYF.